The source of this TCR beta chain is a study of control samples from healthy donors and cancer patients (dated by TCRdb to about 2020). In the case of this clone: Its target antigen remains unknown. Base-call qualities are not available, and no considerably larger clone is one nucleotide away.

The CDR3 measures 12 amino acids from cysteine to phenylalanine. Kept here is only the CDR3 DNA, which spans 36 bases and is read in frame from base 1. Relative to germline, V is 6 bases shorter and J is 11 bases shorter, with 11 bases between their ends. Libraries were made using the immunoSEQ multiplex PCR assay. The clones in this table, taken by TCRdb from immuneACCESS, are in-frame only. Not every clone is retained; where verified, under half of the shortfall comes from an unresolved V gene, and the cause of the rest is unknown. The sample table lists about 130,000 clones, around 94% of them with a count of one. About 14% of the sample goes to the ten largest clones.

Recombination joined TRBV6-7 with TRBJ2-6; the D region may be TRBD1 or TRBD2, each matching 5 bases equally. TRBV6-7 is filed as an ORF, its function uncertain. This clonotype was obtained from a man aged 55 to 69 with colorectal cancer. Input material: PBMCs. The CDR3 sequence is CASSPGTHVLTF. The base sequence is TGTGCCAGCAGCCCCGGGACCCACGTCCTGACTTTC.